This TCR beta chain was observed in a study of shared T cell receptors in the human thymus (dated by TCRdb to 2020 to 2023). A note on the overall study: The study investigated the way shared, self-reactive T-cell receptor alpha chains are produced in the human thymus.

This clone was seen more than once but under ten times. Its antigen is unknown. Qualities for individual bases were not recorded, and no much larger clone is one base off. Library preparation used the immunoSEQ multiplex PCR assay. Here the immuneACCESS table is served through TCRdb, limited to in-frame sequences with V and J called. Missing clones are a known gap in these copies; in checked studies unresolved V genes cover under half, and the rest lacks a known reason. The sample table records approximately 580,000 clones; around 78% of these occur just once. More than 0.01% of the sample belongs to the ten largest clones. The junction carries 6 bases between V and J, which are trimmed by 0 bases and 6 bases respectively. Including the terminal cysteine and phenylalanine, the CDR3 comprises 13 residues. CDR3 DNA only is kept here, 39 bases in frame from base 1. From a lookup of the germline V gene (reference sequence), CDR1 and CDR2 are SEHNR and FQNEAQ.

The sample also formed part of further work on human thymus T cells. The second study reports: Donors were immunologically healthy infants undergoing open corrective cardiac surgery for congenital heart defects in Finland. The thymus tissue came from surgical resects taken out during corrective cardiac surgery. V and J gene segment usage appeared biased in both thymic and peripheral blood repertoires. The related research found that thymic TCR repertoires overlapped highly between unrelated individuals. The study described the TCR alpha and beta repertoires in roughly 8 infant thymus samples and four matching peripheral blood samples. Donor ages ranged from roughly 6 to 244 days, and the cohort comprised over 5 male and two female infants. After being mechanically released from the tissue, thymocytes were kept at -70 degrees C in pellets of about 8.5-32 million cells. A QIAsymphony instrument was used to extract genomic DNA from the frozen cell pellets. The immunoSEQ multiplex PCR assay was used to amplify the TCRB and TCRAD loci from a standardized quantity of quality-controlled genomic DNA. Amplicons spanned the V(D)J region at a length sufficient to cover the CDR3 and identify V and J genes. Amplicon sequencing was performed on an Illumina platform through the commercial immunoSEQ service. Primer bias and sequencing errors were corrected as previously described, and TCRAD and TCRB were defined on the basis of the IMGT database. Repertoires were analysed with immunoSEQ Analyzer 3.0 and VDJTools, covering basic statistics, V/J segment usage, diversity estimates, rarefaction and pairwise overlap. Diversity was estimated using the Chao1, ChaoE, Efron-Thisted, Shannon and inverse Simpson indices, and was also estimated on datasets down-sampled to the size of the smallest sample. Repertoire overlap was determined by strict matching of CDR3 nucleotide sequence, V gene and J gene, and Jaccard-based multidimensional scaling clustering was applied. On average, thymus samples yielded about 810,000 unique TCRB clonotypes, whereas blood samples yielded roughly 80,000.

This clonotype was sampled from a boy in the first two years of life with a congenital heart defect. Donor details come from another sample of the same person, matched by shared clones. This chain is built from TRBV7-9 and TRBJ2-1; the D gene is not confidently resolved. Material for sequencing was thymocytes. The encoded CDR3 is CASSLASVNEQFF. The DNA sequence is TGTGCCAGCAGCTTAGCCAGTGTCAATGAGCAGTTCTTC.